This TCR beta chain comes out of a study of blood T cells in healthy people across ages. Looking at the study overall: Capture via template switching afforded approximately one barcoded beta molecule per two T cells.

PCR was performed a second time for roughly 7 to 12 cycles using a sample-barcoded 5' primer and a J-beta primer mix. TCRdb called the 5' RACE reads again in MiXCR, with one record for every CDR3 protein. Of over 1,300,000 distinct CDR3 sequences in the sample, roughly 59% were seen once. CDR1 is LGHNA, CDR2 YNFKEQ, per germline. V was clipped by 1 base and J by 3 bases, with 13 bases between them. The CDR3 contains 16 residues. Study-level results: Diversity estimates drawn from one million T cells were deemed underestimates. Getting older went along with TCR beta diversity per million T cells dropping roughly linearly.

On this clonotype itself: The antigen remains undetermined.

The sequenced sample consisted of blood. This receptor was obtained from a man younger than 35 in good health. The gene calls are TRBV4-2 and TRBJ1-5, with D possibly TRBD1 on 5 matching bases. CDR3 DNA: TGTGCCAGCAGCCAAGGGCGGGGGGTCAACAATCAGCCCCAGCATTTT. Translating it yields CASSQGRGVNNQPQHF.